These 6 T cell receptor beta chains came from one sample sequenced in a study of T cells in Graves' hyperthyroidism and ophthalmopathy. The source material, RNA transcripts, was used to amplify TCR beta CDR3 regions. The HTBI primer set served for first-round RT-PCR of the TCR CDR3. A single record per CDR3 protein comes from TCRdb applying MiXCR to the multiplex PCR reads. The profile shows 300,000 or so distinct CDR3 sequences, approximately 18% of them singletons. The sequencing input was blood. These receptors originate from a woman aged 50 to 65 with Graves' hyperthyroidism.

This clonotype has more than one count but fewer than ten. The chain recombines TRBV27 with TRBJ2-2; no reliable D call. Germline CDR1 is MNHEY and CDR2 is SMNVEV (reference sequence). V was clipped by 4 bases and J by 6 bases, with 6 bases between them. The CDR3 runs 12 residues. DNA for the CDR3: TGTGCCAGCAGTTACGGATCCGGGGAGCTGTTTTTT. It is translated as CASSYGSGELFF.

V gene TRBV12-3 or TRBV12-4 combines with J gene TRBJ2-5; no definite D call. V was trimmed by 1 base and J by 7 bases, leaving 7 bases between them. The CDR3 length is 12 residues. Here the CDR3 DNA reads TGTGCCAGCAGTTTAGGAAGGGTGACCCAGTACTTC. Its translation is CASSLGRVTQYF.

This clonotype came up a few times. The chain combines TRBV15 with TRBJ2-7, with unresolved D. The CDR3 loop spans 14 amino acids. Germline CDR1 and CDR2: LNHNV and YYDKDF (reference sequence). Trimming pared 0 bases from V and 2 bases from J, leaving 8 bases between. The CDR3 nucleotides are TGTGCCACCAGCAGAGAGTCCCAAACCTACGAGCAGTACTTC. This encodes CATSRESQTYEQYF.

This clonotype was recorded many times. The genes are TRBV12-3 or TRBV12-4 and TRBJ2-1; 11 bases are shared with TRBD2. Trimming at V came to 1 base and at J to 7 bases, leaving 3 bases not matched to a gene. CDR3 length: 15 residues. CDR3 in DNA: TGTGCCAGCAGTTTAGAACTAGCGGGAGATAATGAGCAGTTCTTC. Its protein is CASSLELAGDNEQFF.

CDR3 DNA: TGCAGTGCCCTGGGACAGGGGGCAGGAGATACGCAGTATTTT. Residues: CSALGQGAGDTQYF. This chain links TRBV20-1 with TRBJ2-3, with 12 positions matching TRBD1. After removal of 6 bases from V and 5 bases from J, the junction contained 6 bases not matched to a gene. Germline V gene lookup returns CDR1 DFQATT and CDR2 SNEGSKA (reference sequence). The CDR3 covers 14 residues.

This clonotype has only a few counts. A much bigger clone sits one base away, suggesting this may be a read error. This chain uses TRBV28 with TRBJ2-3; the D gene is possibly TRBD1 (7 bases). From germline, CDR1 is MDHEN and CDR2 SYDVKM. V dropped 4 bases and J dropped 3 bases, with 14 bases sitting between them. This CDR3 contains 15 residues. Here the CDR3 reads CASSSGGRATDTQYF. As DNA, the CDR3 is TGTGCCAGCAGTTCAGGGGGGAGAGCGACAGATACGCAGTATTTT.